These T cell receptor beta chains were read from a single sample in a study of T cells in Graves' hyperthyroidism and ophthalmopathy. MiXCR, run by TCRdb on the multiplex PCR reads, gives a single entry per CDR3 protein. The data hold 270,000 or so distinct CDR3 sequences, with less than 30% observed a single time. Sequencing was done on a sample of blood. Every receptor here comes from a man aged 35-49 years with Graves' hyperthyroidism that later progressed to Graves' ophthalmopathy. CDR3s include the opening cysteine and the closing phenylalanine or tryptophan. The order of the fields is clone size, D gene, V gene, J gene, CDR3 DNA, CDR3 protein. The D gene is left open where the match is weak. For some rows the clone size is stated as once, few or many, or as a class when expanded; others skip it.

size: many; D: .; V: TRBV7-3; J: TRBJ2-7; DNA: TGTGCCAGCAGCCCTCAGGAAATATCCTACGAGCAGTACTTC; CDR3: CASSPQEISYEQYF
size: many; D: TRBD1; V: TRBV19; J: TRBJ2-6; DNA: TGTGCCAGTACCATGACAGGGGCCTCTGGGGCCAACGTCCTGACTTTC; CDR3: CASTMTGASGANVLTF
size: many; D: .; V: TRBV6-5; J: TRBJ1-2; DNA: TGTGCCAGCAGTTACTCGAATTTCCAGAAGCGAATCTATGGCTACACCTTC; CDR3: CASSYSNFQKRIYGYTF
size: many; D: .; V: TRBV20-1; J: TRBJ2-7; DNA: TGCAGTGCTAGAGATAACTACGAGCAGTACTTC; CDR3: CSARDNYEQYF
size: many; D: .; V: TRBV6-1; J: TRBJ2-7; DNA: TGTGCCACCTCATCTGGGGAGCTTTTGATCTACGAGCAGTACTTC; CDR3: CATSSGELLIYEQYF
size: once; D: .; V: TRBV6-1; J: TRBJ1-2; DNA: TGTGCCAGCTCGAGACTGCGGTCGGGCCCGGGCTACACCTTC; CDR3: CASSRLRSGPGYTF
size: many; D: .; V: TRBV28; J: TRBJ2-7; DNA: TGTGCCAGCAGTTTACGGGCCTACGAGCAGTACTTC; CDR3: CASSLRAYEQYF
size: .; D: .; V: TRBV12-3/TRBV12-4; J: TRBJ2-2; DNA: TGTGCCAGCAGTCCCCGGACCGCCGGGGAGCTGTTTTTT; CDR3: CASSPRTAGELFF
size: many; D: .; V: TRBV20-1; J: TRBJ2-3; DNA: TGCAGTGCTAGAATAGGGACCACAGATACGCAGTATTTT; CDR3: CSARIGTTDTQYF
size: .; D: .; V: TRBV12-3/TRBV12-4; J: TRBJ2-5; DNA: TGTGCCAGCAGTTTTTACAAGTACCAAGAGACCCAGTACTTC; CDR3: CASSFYKYQETQYF
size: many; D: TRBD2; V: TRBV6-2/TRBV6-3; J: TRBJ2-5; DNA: TGTGCCAGCAGTTATGCCCCTCTGGCGGGAGAAGAGACCCAGTACTTC; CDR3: CASSYAPLAGEETQYF
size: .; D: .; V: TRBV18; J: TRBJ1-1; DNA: TGTGCCAGCTCACCTGGGGCCGGGAACACTGAAGCTTTCTTT; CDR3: CASSPGAGNTEAFF
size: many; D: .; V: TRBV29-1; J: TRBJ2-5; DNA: TGCAGCGTTGAATATCAGGGTGGGGAGACCCAGTACTTC; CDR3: CSVEYQGGETQYF
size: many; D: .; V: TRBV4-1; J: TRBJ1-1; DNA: TGCGCCAGCAGCCAAGTCTCGGGGGCCGCTGAAGCTTTCTTT; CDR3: CASSQVSGAAEAFF
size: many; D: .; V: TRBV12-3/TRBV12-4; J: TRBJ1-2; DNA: TGTGCCAGCAGTTTACGGCGGGACAACTATGGCTACACCTTC; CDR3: CASSLRRDNYGYTF
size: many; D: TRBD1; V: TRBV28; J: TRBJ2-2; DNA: TGTGCCAGCAGTTCTGGGACAGCCCCTTCTACGGAGCTGTTTTTT; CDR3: CASSSGTAPSTELFF